Sequencing of this T cell receptor (beta chain) was carried out in a study of cytomegalovirus exposure and HLA in healthy donors. The CDR3 extends over 14 amino acids. Germline V gives CDR1 MGHDK, CDR2 SYGVNS. V was cut by 2 bases and J by 7 bases, with 14 bases left in between. The PCR ran on 60 Vbeta and 13 Jbeta primers. Clones were read by immunoSEQ multiplex PCR, and TCRdb kept only the in-frame ones, dropping some. The table shows over 150,000 clones, with 75% to 85% occurring only once. Specimen: PBMCs. This clonotype originated in a girl aged 5-17 years in good health and CMV-seropositive. V usage is TRBV25-1 and J usage is TRBJ1-1, with D perhaps matching TRBD1 (5 bases). CDR3 in amino acids: CASSELGLLSEAFF. As DNA, the CDR3 is TGTGCCAGCAGTGAACTGGGACTTTTGAGTGAAGCTTTCTTT.